This T cell receptor (beta chain) was found in a study of blood T cell repertoires in COVID-19. About the research overall: Some COVID-19 samples were acute and others convalescent; all came from the United States, Italy and Spain.

Losses at the gene ends were 8 bases for V and 5 bases for J; bases not matched to a gene: 12. The CDR3 is 14 amino acids. From germline, CDR1 is SQVTM and CDR2 ANQGSEA. Seattle-derived patients entered the study during active infection and were followed longitudinally. This clone was picked up one time. Produced via immunoSEQ multiplex PCR; TCRdb's table is partial and in-frame only. The table shows roughly 230,000 clones, with around 90% occurring only once. Sequenced input: peripheral blood. The chain recombines TRBV29-1 with TRBJ2-7, with 10 bases lining up with TRBD1. The sequence came from a woman aged 60 to 75 with COVID-19, enrolled during active disease. This CDR3 reads CSSTPGTGDNEQYF. In DNA form, the CDR3 reads TGCAGCTCGACCCCGGGGACAGGGGATAACGAGCAGTACTTC.